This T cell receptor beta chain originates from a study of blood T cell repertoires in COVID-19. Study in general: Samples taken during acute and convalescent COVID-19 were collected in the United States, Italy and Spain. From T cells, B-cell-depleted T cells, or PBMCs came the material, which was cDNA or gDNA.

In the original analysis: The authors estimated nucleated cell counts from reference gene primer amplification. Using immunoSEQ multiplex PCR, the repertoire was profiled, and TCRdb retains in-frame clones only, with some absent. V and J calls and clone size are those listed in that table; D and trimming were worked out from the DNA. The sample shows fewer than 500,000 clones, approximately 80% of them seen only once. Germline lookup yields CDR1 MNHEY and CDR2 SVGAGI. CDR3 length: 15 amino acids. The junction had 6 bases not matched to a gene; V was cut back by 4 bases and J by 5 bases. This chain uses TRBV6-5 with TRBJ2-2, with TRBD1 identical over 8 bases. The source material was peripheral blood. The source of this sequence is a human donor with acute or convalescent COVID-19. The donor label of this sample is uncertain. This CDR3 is CASSSRHRGTGELFF. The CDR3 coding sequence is TGTGCCAGCAGTTCGAGGCACAGGGGGACCGGGGAGCTGTTTTTT.